One sample yielded the 2 T cell receptor beta chains listed below, sequenced in a study of T-cell reconstitution after alpha-beta-depleted transplantation in children. Preparation of the TCRbeta library was carried out with unique molecular identifiers. TCRdb independently ran MiXCR on the PCR reads; one entry per CDR3 protein. The data contain fewer than 550,000 distinct CDR3 sequences, 10% to 12% of them singletons. Sequenced material: PBMCs, mostly from graft donor cells, taken 180 days after TCRalphabeta/CD19-depleted stem cell transplant. Receptor source: a female patient between 2 and 15 years old who had a stem cell transplant for aplastic anemia, so the T cells may come from the graft donor.

This clonotype showed up just a few times. V is TRBV20-1 and J is TRBJ2-7; D gene ambiguous. V gave up 6 bases and J gave up 7 bases, with 13 bases separating them. The germline CDR1 and CDR2 sequences are DFQATT and SNEGSKA (reference sequence). The CDR3 runs 11 residues. CDR3 loop: CSALSGREQYV. The CDR3, as DNA: TGCAGTGCACTCTCCGGTCGGGAGCAGTACGTC.

This clonotype was detected only a few times. CDR3 bases: TGCAGCGTTGGACAGTTTGGGCAAGAGACCCAGTACTTC. It translates to CSVGQFGQETQYF. V and J are TRBV29-1 and TRBJ2-5, with a possible D match to TRBD1 (5 bases). Germline CDR1 reads SQVTM; CDR2 reads ANQGSEA. The CDR3 runs 13 residues. Trimming shortened V by 4 bases and J by 2 bases, and 11 bases separated the two germline ends.